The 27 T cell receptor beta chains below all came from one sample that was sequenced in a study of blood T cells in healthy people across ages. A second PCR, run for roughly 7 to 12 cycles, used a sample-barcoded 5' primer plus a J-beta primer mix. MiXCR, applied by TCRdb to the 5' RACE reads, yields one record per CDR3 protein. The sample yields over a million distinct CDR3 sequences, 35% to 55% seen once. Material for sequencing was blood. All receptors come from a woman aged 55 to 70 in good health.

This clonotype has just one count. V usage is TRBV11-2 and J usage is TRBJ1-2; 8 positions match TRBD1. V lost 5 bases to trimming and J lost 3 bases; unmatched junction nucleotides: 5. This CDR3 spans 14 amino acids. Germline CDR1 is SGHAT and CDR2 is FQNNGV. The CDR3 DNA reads TGTGCCAGCAGCGTACCAGGGGGCTACTATGGCTACACCTTC. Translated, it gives CASSVPGGYYGYTF.

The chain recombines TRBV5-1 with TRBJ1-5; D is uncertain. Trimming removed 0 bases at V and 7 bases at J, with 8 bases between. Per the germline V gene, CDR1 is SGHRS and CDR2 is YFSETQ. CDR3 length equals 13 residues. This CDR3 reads CASSLVRGQPQHF. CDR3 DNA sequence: TGCGCCAGCAGCTTGGTTAGAGGACAGCCCCAGCATTTT.

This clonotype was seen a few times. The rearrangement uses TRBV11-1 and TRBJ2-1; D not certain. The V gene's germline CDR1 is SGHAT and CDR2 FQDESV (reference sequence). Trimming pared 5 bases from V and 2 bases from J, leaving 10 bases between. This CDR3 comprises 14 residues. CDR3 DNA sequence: TGTGCCAGCAGCGGACCCGCGACCTACAATGAGCAGTTCTTC. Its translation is CASSGPATYNEQFF.

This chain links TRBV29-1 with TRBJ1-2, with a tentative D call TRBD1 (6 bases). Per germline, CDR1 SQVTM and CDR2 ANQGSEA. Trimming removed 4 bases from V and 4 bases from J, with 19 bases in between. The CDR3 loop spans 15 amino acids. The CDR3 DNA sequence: TGCAGCGTTGTTGAAGGCACAGGGCCCTTCTATGGCTACACCTTC. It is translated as CSVVEGTGPFYGYTF.

For the CDR3, the DNA is TGCAGTGCTCCCCGAGGGGCGGTACTTCAAGAGACCCAGTACTTC. Amino acid sequence: CSAPRGAVLQETQYF. The chain couples TRBV20-1 to TRBJ2-5, with D perhaps given as TRBD1 or TRBD2 (5 bases each). V gave up 5 bases and J gave up 2 bases, with 18 bases separating them. In germline, CDR1 is DFQATT, CDR2 SNEGSKA (reference sequence). The CDR3 consists of 15 residues.

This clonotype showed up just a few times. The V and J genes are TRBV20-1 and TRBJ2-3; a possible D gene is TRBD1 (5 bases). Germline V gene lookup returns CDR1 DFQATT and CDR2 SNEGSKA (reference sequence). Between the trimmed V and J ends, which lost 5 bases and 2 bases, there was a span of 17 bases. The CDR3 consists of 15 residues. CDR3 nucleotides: TGCAGTGCTCCCGATAGGGGCGTGGACACAGATACGCAGTATTTT. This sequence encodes CSAPDRGVDTDTQYF.

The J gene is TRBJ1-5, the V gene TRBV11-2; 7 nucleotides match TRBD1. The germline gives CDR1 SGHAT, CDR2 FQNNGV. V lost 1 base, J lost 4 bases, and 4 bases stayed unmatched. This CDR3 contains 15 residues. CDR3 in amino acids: CASSLGDSVNQPQHF. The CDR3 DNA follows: TGTGCCAGCAGCTTAGGGGACAGTGTTAATCAGCCCCAGCATTTT. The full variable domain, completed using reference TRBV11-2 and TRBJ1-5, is EAGVAQSPRYKIIEKRQSVAFWCNPISGHATLYWYQQILGQGPKLLIQFQNNGVVDDSQLPKDRFSAERLKGVDSTLKIQPAKLEDSAVYLCASSLGDSVNQPQHFGDGTRLSIL.

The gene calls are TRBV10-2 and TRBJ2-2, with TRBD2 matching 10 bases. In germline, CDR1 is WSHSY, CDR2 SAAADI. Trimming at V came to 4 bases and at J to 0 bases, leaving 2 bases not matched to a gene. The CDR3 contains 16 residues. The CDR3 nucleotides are TGCGCCAGCAGTGCCCTAGCGGGAGCGAACACCGGGGAGCTGTTTTTT. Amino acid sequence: CASSALAGANTGELFF.

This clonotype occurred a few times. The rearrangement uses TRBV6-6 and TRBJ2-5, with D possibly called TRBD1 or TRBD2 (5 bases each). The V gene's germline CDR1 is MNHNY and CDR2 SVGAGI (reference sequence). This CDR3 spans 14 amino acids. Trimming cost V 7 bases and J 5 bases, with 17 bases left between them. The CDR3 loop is CASKQWGSGETQYF. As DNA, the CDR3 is TGTGCCAGCAAACAGTGGGGGTCTGGGGAGACCCAGTACTTC.

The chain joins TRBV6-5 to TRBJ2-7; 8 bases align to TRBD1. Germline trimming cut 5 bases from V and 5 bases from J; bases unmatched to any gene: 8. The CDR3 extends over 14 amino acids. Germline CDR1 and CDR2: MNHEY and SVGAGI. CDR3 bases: TGTGCCAGCAGTGTCGGGACAGGTAATAACGAGCAGTACTTC. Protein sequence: CASSVGTGNNEQYF.

The CDR3 loop is CASSLGGTGNEQYF. In DNA, the CDR3 is TGTGCCAGCAGCTTAGGTGGGACAGGGAACGAGCAGTACTTC. The chain couples TRBV7-9 to TRBJ2-5; TRBD1 matches 9 bases. The DNA end lines up better with TRBJ2-7; the J call may be wrong. The CDR3 is made up of 14 amino acids. Germline V gene sequence: CDR1 SEHNR, CDR2 FQNEAQ (reference sequence).

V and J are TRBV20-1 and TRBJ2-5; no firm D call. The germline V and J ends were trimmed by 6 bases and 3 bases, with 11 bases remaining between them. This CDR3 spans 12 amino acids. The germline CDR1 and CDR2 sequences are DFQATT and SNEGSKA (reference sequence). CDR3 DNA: TGCAGTGCCAAGGATGGGGAAGAGACCCAGTACTTC. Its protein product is CSAKDGEETQYF.

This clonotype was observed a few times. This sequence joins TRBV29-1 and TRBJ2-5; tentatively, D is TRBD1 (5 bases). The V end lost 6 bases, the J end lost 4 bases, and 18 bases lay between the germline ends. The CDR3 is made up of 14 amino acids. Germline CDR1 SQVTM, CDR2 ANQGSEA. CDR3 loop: CSVPVGSGSETQYF. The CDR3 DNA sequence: TGCAGCGTCCCAGTAGGGTCAGGGTCAGAGACCCAGTACTTC.

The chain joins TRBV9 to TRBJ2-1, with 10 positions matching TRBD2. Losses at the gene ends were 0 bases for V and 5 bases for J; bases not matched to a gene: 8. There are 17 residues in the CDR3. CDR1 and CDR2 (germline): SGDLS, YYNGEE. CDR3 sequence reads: CASSVGGASGSNNEQFF. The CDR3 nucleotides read TGTGCCAGCAGCGTAGGAGGCGCTAGCGGGAGCAACAATGAGCAGTTCTTC.

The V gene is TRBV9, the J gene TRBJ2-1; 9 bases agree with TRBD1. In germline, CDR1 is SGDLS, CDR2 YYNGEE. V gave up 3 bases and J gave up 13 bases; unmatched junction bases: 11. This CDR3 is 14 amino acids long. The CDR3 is CASSGKQGAAIQFF. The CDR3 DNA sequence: TGTGCCAGCAGCGGAAAACAGGGGGCCGCCATACAGTTCTTC.

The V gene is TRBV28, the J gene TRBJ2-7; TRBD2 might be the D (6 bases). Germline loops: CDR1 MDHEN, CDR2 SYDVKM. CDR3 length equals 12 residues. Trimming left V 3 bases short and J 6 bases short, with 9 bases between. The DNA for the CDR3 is TGTGCCAGCAGTTTTGGAGGGAGCGAGCAGTACTTC. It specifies CASSFGGSEQYF.

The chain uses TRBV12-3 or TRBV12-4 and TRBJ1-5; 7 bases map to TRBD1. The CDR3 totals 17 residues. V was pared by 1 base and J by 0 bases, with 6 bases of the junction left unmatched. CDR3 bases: TGTGCCAGCAGTTTAGTGGTAGGGGGCTATAGCAATCAGCCCCAGCATTTT. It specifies CASSLVVGGYSNQPQHF.

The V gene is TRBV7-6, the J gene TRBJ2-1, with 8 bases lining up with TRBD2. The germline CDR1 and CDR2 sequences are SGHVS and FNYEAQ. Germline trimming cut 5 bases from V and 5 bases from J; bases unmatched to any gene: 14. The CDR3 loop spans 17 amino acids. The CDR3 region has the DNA TGTGCCAGCAGCCACCCCGGGGGACTAGGTGGTAACAATGAGCAGTTCTTC. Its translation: CASSHPGGLGGNNEQFF.

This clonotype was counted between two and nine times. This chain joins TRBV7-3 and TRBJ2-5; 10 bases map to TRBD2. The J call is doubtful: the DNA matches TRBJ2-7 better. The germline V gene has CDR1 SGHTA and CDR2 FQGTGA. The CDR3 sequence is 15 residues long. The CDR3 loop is CASSPFTSGIHEQYF. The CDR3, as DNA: TGTGCCAGCAGCCCCTTTACTAGCGGGATCCACGAGCAGTACTTC.

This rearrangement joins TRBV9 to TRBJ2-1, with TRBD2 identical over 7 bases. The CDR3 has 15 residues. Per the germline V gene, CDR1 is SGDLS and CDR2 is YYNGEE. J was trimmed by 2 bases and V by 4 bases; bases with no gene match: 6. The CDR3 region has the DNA TGTGCCAGCAGCTCCGGGACTAATGCCTACAATGAGCAGTTCTTC. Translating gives CASSSGTNAYNEQFF.

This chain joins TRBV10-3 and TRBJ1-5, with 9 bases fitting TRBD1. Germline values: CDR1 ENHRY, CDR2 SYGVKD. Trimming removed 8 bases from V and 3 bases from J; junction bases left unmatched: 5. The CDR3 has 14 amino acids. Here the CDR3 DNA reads TGTGCCATCCAGGGACAGGGCGACAATCAGCCCCAGCATTTT. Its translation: CAIQGQGDNQPQHF.

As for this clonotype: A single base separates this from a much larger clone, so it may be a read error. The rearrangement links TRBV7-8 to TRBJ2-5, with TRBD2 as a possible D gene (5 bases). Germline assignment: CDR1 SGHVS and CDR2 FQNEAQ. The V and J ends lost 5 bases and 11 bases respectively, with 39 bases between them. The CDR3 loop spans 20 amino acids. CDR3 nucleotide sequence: TGTGCCAGCAGCCCCCGTGGTAGCCGGGATGGGGTTGGGTCCTACAATGAGCAGTACTTC. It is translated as CASSPRGSRDGVGSYNEQYF. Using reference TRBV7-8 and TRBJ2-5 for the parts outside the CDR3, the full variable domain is GAGVSQSPRYKVAKRGQDVALRCDPISGHVSLFWYQQALGQGPEFLTYFQNEAQLDKSGLPSDRFFAERPEGSVSTLKIQRTQQEDSAVYLCASSPRGSRDGVGSYNEQYFGPGTRLLVL.

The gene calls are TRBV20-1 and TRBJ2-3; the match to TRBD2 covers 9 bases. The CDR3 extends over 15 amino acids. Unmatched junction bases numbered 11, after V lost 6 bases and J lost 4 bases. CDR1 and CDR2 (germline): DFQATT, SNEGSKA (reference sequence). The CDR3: CSASRGGAQADTQYF. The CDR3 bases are TGCAGTGCCTCCCGCGGGGGGGCGCAGGCAGATACGCAGTATTTT.

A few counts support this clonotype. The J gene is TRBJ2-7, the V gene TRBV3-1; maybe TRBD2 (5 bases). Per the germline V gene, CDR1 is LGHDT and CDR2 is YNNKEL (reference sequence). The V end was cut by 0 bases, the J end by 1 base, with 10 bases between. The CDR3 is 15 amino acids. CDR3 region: CASSQDSSSSYEQYF. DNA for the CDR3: TGTGCCAGCAGCCAAGATTCTAGCTCGTCCTACGAGCAGTACTTC.

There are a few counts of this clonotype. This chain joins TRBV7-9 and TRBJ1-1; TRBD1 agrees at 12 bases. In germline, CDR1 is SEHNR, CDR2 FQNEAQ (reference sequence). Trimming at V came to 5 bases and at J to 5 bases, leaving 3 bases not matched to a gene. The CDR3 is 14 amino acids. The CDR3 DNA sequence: TGTGCCAGCAGCCGGGACAGGGGGCTTACTGAAGCTTTCTTT. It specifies CASSRDRGLTEAFF.

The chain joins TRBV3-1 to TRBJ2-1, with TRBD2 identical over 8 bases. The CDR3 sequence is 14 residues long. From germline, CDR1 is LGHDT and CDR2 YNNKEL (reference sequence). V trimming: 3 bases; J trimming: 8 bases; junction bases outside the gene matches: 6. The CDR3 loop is CASSQGRTSHEQFF. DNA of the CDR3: TGTGCCAGCAGCCAGGGAAGGACTAGCCATGAGCAGTTCTTC.

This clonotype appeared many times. The CDR3 is CASSPDEGGTLYEQYF. The CDR3 DNA follows: TGTGCCAGCAGCCCAGATGAGGGAGGTACTCTCTACGAGCAGTACTTC. J is TRBJ2-7 and V is TRBV5-6, with D perhaps matching TRBD2 (6 bases). The CDR3 loop spans 16 amino acids. V lost 4 bases, J lost 3 bases, and 20 bases lay in between. Germline V CDR1 and CDR2: SGHDT, YYEEEE.